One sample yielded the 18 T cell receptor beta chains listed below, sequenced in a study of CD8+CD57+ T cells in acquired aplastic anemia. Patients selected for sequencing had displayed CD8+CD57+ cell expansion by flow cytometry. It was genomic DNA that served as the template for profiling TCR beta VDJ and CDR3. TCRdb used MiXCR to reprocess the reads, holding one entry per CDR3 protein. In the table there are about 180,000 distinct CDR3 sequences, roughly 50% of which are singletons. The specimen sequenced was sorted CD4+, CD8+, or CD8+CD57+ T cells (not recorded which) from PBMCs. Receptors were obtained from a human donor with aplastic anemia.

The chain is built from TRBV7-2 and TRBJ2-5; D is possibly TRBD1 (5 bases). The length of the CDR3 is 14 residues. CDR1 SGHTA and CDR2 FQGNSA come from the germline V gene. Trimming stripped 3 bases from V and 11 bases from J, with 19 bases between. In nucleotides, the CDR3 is TGTGCCAGCAGCTTTCGGACATCGAGACCGGCACAGTACTTC. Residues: CASSFRTSRPAQYF.

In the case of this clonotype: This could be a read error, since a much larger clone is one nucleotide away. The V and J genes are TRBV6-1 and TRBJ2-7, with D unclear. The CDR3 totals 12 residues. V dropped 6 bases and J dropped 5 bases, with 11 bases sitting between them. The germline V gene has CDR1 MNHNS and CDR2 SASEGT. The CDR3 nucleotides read TGTGCCAGCAGCGAGTCCCACCACGAGCAGTACTTC. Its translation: CASSESHHEQYF.

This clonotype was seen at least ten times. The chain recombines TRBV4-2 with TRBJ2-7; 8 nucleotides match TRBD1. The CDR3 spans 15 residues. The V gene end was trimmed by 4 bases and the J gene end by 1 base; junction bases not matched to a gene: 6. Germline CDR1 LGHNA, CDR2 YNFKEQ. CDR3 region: CASSLTTGASYEQYF. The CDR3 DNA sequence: TGTGCCAGCAGCCTTACGACAGGGGCATCCTACGAGCAGTACTTC.

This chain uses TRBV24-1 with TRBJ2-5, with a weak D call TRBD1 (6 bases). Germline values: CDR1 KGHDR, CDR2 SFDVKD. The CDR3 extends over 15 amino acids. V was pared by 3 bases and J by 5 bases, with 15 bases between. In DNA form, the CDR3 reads TGTGCCACCAGTGATAACGACAGGTATGGGGAGACCCAGTACTTC. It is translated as CATSDNDRYGETQYF.

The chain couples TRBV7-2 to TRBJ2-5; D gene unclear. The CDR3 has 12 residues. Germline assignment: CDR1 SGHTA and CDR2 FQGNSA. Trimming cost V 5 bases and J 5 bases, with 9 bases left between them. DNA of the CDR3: TGTGCCAGCAGCAAAGAGTGGGAGACCCAGTACTTC. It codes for CASSKEWETQYF.

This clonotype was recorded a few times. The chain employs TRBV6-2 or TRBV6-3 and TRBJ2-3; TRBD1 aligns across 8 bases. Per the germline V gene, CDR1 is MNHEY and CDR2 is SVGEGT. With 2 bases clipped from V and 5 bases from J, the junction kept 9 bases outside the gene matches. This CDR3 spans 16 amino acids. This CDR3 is CASSYTIGDRGDTQYF. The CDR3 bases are TGTGCCAGCAGTTACACTATAGGTGACAGGGGAGATACGCAGTATTTT.

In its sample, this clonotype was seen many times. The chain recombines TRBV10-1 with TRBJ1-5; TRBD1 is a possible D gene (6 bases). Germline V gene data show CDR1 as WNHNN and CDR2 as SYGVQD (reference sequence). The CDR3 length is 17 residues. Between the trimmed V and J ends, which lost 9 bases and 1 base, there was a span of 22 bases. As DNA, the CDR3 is TGCGCCAGAGGGGGACCTCCGGGGAAGTTCAGCAATCAGCCCCAGCATTTT. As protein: CARGGPPGKFSNQPQHF.

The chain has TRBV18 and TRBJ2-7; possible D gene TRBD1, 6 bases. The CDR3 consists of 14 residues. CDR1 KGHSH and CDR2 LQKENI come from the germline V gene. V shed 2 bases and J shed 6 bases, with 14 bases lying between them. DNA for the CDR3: TGTGCCAGCTCACCAGGGGGCAGGACCTCCGAGCAGTACTTC. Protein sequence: CASSPGGRTSEQYF. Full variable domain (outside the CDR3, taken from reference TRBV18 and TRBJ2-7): NAGVMQNPRHLVRRRGQEARLRCSPMKGHSHVYWYRQLPEEGLKFMVYLQKENIIDESGMPKERFSAEFPKEGPSILRIQQVVRGDSAAYFCASSPGGRTSEQYFGPGTRLTVT.

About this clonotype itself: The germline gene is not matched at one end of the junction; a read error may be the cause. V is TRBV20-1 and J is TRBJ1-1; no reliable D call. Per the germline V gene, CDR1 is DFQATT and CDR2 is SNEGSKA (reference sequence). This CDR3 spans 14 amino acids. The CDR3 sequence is CSASLTEQNTEVFF. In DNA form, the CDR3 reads TGCAGTGCTAGTTTGACGGAACAGAACACTGAAGTTTTCTTT.

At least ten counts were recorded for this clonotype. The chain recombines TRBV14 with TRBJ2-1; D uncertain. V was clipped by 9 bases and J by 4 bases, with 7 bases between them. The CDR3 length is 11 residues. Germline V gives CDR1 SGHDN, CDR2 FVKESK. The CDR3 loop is CASAIYNEQFF. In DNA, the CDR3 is TGTGCCAGTGCTATATACAATGAGCAGTTCTTC. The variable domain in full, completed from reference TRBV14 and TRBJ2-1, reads EAGVTQFPSHSVIEKGQTVTLRCDPISGHDNLYWYRRVMGKEIKFLLHFVKESKQDESGMPNNRFLAERTGGTYSTLKVQPAELEDSGVYFCASAIYNEQFFGPGTRLTVL.

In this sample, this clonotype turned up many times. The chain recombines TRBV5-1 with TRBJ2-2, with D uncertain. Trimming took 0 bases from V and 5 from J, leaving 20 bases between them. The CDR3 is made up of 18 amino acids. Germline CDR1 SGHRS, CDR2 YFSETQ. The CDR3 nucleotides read TGCGCCAGCAGCTTGGACGTCAGGCGTTCCACTACGACCGGGGAGCTGTTTTTT. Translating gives CASSLDVRRSTTTGELFF.

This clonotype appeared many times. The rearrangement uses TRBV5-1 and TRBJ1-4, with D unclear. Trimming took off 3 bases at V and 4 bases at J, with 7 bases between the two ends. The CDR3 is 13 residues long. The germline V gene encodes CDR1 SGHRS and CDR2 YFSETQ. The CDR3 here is CASSSENNEKLFF. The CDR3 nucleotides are TGCGCCAGCAGCTCAGAGAATAATGAAAAACTGTTTTTT.

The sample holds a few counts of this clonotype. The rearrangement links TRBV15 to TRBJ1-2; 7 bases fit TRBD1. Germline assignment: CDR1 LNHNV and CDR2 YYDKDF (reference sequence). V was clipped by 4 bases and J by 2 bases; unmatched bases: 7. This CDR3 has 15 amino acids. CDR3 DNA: TGTGCCACCAGCAACCCAGGACAGGCCAACTATGGCTACACCTTC. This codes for CATSNPGQANYGYTF.

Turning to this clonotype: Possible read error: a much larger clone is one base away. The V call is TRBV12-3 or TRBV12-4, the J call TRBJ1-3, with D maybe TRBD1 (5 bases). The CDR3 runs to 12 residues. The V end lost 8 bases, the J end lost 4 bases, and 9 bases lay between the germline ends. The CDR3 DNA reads TGTGCCAGCCGCGAGGGGGGAAACACCATATATTTT. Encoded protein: CASREGGNTIYF.

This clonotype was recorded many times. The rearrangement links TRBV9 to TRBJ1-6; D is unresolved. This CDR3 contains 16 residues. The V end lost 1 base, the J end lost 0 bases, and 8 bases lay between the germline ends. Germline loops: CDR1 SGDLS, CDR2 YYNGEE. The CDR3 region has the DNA TGTGCCAGCAGCGTATCTGGGGACTCCTATAATTCACCCCTCCACTTT. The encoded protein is CASSVSGDSYNSPLHF.

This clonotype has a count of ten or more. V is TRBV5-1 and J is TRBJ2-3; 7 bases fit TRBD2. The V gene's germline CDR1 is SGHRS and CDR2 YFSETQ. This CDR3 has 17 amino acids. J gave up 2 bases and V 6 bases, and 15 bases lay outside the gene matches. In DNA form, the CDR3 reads TGCGCCAGCAACTCAGGGACTTTCGGGGGGACCACAGATACGCAGTATTTT. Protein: CASNSGTFGGTTDTQYF.

Here the CDR3 reads CASRGPFRSPLHF. In DNA form, the CDR3 reads TGTGCCAGTAGGGGACCGTTTAGATCACCCCTCCACTTT. The V gene is TRBV19, the J gene TRBJ1-6, with D tentatively TRBD1 (5 bases). The CDR3 spans 13 residues. With 6 bases removed from V and 10 bases from J, the gap between germline ends came to 13 bases. Germline CDR1 reads LNHDA; CDR2 reads SQIVND (reference sequence).

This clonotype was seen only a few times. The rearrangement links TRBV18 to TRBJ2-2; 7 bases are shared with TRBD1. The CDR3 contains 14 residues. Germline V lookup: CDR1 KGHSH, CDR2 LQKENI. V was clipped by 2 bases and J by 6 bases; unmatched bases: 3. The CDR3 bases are TGTGCCAGCTCACCAGGGCAGGGGGCCGGGGAGCTGTTTTTT. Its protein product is CASSPGQGAGELFF.